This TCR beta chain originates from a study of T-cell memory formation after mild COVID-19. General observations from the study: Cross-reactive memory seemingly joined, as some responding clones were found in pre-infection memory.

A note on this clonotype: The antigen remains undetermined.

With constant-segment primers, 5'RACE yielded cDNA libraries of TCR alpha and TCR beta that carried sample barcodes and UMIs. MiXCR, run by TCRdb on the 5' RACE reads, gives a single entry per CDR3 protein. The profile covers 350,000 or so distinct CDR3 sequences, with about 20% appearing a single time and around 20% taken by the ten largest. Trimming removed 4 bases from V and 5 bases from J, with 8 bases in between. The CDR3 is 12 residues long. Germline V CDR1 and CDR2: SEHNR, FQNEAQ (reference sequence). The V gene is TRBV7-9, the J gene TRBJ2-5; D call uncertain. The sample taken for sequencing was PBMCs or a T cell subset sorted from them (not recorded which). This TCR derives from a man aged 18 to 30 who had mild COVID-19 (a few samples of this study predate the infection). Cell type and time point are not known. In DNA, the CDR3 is TGTGCCAGCAGCTACGTCATGGAGACCCAGTACTTC. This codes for CASSYVMETQYF.